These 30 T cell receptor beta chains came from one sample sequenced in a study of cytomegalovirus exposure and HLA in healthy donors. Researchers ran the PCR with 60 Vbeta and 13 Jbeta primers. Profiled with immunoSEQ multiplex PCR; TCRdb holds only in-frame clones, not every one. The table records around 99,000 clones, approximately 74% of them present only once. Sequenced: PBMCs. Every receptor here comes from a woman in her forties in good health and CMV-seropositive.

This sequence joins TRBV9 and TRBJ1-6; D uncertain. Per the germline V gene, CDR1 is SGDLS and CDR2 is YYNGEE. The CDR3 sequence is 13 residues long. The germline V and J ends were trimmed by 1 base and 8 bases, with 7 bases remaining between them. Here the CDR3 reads CASSVQVDSPLHF. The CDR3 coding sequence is TGTGCCAGCAGCGTACAGGTAGATTCACCCCTCCACTTT.

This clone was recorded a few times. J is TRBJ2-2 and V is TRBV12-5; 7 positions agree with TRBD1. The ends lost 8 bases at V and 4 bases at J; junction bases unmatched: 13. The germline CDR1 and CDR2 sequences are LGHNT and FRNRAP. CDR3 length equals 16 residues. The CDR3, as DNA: TGTGCTAGTCGAAACGGTAGACAGGGTATCACCGGGGAGCTGTTTTTT. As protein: CASRNGRQGITGELFF. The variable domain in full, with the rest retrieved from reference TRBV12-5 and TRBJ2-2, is DARVTQTPRHKVTEMGQEVTMRCQPILGHNTVFWYRQTMMQGLELLAYFRNRAPLDDSGMPKDRFSAEMPDATLATLKIQPSEPRDSAVYFCASRNGRQGITGELFFGEGSRLTVL.

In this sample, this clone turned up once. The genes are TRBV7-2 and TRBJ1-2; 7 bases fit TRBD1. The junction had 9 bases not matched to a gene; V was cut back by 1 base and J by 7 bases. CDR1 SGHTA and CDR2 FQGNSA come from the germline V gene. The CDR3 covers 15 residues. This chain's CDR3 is CASSLDKGAMSGYTF. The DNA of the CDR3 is TGTGCCAGCAGCTTAGATAAGGGGGCGATGAGTGGCTACACCTTC.

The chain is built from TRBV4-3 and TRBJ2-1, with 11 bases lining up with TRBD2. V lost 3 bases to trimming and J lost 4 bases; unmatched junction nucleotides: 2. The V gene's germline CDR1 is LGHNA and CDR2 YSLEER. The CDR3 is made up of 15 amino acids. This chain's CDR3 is CASSHGTSGYNEQFF. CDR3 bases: TGCGCCAGCAGCCATGGGACTAGCGGTTACAATGAGCAGTTCTTC.

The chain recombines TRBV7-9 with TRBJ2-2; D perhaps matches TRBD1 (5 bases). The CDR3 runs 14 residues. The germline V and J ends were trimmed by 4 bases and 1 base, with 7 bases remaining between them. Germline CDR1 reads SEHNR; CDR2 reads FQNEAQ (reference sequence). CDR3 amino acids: CASSSTVNTGELFF. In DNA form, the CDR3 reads TGTGCCAGCAGCTCGACAGTGAACACCGGGGAGCTGTTTTTT.

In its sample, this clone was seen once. The CDR3 loop is CASSQDPPGGPRDTQYF. CDR3 DNA sequence: TGCGCCAGCAGCCAAGATCCACCGGGGGGGCCGCGGGATACGCAGTATTTT. The rearrangement joins TRBV4-1 to TRBJ2-3; 8 bases fit TRBD2. J gave up 6 bases and V 0 bases, and 11 bases lay outside the gene matches. The germline V gene has CDR1 MGHRA and CDR2 YSYEKL. The CDR3 loop spans 17 amino acids.

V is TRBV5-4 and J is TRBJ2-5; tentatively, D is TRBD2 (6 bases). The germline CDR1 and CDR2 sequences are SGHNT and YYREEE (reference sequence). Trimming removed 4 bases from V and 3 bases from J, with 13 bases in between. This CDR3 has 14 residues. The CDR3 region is CASSLRDSKETQYF. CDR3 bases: TGTGCCAGCAGCCTTCGGGACTCTAAAGAGACCCAGTACTTC.

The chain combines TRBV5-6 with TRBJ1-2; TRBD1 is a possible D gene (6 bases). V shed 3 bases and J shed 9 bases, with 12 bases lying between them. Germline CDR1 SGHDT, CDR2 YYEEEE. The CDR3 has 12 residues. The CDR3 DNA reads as TGTGCCAGCAGCTCACGGGGGGCTAGCTACACCTTC. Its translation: CASSSRGASYTF.

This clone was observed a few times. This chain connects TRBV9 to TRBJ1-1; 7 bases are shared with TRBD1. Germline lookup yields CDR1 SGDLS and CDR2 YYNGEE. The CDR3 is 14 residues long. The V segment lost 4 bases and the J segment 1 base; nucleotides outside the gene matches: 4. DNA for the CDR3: TGTGCCAGCAGCCCAGGGGGAGGGAACACTGAAGCTTTCTTT. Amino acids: CASSPGGGNTEAFF.

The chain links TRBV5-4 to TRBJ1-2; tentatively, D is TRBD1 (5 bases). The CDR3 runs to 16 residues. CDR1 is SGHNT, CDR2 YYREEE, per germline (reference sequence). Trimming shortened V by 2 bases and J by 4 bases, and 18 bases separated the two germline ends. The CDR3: CASSLPRERMGYGYTF. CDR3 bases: TGTGCCAGCAGCTTACCCAGGGAAAGAATGGGCTATGGCTACACCTTC.

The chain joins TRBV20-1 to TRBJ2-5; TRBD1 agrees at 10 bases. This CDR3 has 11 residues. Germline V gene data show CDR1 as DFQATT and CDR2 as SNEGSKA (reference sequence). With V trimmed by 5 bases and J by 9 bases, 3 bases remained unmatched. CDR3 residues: CSARDRGSQYF. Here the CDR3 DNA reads TGCAGTGCTCGGGACAGGGGTTCCCAGTACTTC.

CDR3 bases: TGCAGCGTCGGGACAGCGGCCCAGGCAGATGGCTACACCTTC. Encoded protein: CSVGTAAQADGYTF. The chain joins TRBV29-1 to TRBJ1-2; 7 bases match TRBD1. Germline CDR1 SQVTM, CDR2 ANQGSEA. Germline trimming cut 6 bases from V and 6 bases from J; bases unmatched to any gene: 13. The CDR3 is 14 residues long.

The CDR3 is CASSMNGLETQYF. Written as DNA, the CDR3 is TGTGCCAGTAGTATGAACGGGTTGGAGACCCAGTACTTC. The gene calls are TRBV19 and TRBJ2-5; D not resolved. Trimming left V 3 bases short and J 5 bases short, with 10 bases between. CDR1 is LNHDA, CDR2 SQIVND, per germline (reference sequence). This CDR3 region has 13 residues.

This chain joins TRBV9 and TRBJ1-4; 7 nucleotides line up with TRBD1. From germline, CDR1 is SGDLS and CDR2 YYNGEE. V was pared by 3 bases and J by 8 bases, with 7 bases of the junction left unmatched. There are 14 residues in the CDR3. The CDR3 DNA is TGTGCCAGCAGCGCCCAGGGGGGATGGGAAAAACTGTTTTTT. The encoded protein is CASSAQGGWEKLFF.

The CDR3 reads CASRTGFEQFF. The CDR3 region has the DNA TGTGCCAGCAGAACAGGGTTTGAGCAGTTCTTC. This chain links TRBV6-5 with TRBJ2-1; tentative D call: TRBD1 (6 bases). The V gene's germline CDR1 is MNHEY and CDR2 SVGAGI. The CDR3 runs 11 residues. Deletions cut 6 bases from V and 9 bases from J, with 9 bases between.

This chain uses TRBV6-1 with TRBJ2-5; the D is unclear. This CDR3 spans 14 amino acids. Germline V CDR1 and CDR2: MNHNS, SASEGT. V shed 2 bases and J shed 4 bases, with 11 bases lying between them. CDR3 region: CASSERSGRETQYF. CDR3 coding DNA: TGTGCCAGCAGTGAACGGAGTGGCCGAGAGACCCAGTACTTC.

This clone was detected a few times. The CDR3 reads CASSLVGVGNVLTF. The CDR3 DNA reads TGTGCCAGCAGCTTAGTCGGGGTGGGGAACGTCCTGACTTTC. The rearrangement links TRBV7-2 to TRBJ2-6; perhaps TRBD2 as D (5 bases). The germline gives CDR1 SGHTA, CDR2 FQGNSA. There are 14 residues in the CDR3. V dropped 1 base and J dropped 10 bases, with 11 bases sitting between them.

CDR3 region: CASSRATGGHGYTF. CDR3 DNA: TGTGCCAGCTCACGTGCCACAGGGGGTCATGGCTACACCTTC. This chain links TRBV18 with TRBJ1-2; TRBD1 agrees at 8 bases. This CDR3 region has 14 residues. With V trimmed by 4 bases and J by 6 bases, 7 bases remained unmatched. Germline CDR1 is KGHSH and CDR2 is LQKENI.

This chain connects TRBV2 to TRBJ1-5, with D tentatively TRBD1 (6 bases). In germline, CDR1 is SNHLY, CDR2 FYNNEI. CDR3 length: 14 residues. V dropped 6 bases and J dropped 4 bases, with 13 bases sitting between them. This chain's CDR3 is CASSFTGSNQPQHF. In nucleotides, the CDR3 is TGTGCCAGCAGCTTCACAGGGTCTAATCAGCCCCAGCATTTT. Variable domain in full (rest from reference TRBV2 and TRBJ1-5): EPEVTQTPSHQVTQMGQEVILRCVPISNHLYFYWYRQILGQKVEFLVSFYNNEISEKSEIFDDQFSVERPDGSNFTLKIRSTKLEDSAMYFCASSFTGSNQPQHFGDGTRLSIL.

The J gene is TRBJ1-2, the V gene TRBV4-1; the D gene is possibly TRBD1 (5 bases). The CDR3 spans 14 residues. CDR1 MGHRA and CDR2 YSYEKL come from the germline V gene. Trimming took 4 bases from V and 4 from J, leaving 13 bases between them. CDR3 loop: CASSPGNPSYGYTF. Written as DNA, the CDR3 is TGCGCCAGCAGCCCAGGGAATCCAAGCTATGGCTACACCTTC.

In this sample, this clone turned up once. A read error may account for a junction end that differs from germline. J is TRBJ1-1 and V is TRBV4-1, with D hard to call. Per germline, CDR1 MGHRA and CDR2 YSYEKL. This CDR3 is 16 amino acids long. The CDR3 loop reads CAGSQGLASANTEAFF. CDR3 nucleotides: TGCGCCGGCAGCCAAGGCCTGGCTTCCGCGAACACTGAAGCTTTCTTT.

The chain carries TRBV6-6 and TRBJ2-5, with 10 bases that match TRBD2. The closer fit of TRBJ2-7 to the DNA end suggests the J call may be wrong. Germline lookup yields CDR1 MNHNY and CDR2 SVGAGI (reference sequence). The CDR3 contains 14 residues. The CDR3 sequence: CASSTGTSAYEQYF. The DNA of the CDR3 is TGTGCCAGCAGCACCGGGACTAGCGCCTACGAGCAGTACTTC.

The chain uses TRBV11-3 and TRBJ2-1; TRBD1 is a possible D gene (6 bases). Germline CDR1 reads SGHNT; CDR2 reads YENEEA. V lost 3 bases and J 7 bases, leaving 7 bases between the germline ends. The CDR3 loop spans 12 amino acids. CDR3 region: CASSFQGNEQFF. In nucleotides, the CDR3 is TGTGCCAGCAGCTTCCAGGGGAATGAGCAGTTCTTC.

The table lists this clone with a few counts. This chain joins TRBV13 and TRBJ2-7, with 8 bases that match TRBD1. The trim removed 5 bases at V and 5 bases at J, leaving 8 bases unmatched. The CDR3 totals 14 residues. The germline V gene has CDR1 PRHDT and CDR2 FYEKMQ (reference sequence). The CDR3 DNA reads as TGTGCCAGCAGCCGCCCGGACAGGGTGAACGAGCAGTACTTC. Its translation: CASSRPDRVNEQYF.

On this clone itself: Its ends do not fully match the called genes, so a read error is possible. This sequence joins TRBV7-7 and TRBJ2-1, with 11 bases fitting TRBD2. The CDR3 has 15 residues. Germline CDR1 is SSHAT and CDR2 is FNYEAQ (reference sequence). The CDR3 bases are TGTGCTAGCAGCTTAGCGCTAGCGGGGGGAAGTGAGCAGTTCTTC. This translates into CASSLALAGGSEQFF.

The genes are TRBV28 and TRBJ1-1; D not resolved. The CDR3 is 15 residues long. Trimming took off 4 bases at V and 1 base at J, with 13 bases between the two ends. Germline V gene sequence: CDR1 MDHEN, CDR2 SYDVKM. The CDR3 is CASSSPAGWNTEAFF. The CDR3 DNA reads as TGTGCCAGCAGTTCCCCCGCGGGCTGGAACACTGAAGCTTTCTTT.

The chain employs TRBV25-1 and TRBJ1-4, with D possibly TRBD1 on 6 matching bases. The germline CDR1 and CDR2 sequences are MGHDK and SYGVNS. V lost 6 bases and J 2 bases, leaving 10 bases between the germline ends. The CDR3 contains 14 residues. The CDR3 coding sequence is TGTGCCAGCAGACGGACAGAGACTAATGAAAAACTGTTTTTT. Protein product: CASRRTETNEKLFF.

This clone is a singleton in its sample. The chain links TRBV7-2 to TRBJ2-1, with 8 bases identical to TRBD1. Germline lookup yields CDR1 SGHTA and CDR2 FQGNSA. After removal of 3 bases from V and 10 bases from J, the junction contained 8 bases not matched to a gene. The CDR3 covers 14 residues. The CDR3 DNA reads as TGTGCCAGCAGCTTCGAGACTCAGGGGGCGGAGCAGTTCTTC. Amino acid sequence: CASSFETQGAEQFF.

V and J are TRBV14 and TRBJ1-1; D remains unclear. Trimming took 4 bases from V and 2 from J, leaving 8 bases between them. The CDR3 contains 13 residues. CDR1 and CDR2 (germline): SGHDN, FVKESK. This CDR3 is CASSLQTNTEAFF. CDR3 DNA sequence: TGTGCCAGCAGCCTACAGACCAACACTGAAGCTTTCTTT.

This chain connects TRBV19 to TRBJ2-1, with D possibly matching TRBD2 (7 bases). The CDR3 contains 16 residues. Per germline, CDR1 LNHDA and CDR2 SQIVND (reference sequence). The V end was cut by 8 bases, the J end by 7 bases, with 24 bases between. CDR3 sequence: CASVLRGGLYDNEQFF. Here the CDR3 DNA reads TGTGCCAGTGTCCTTAGGGGGGGGCTTTACGATAATGAGCAGTTCTTC.